Listed below are T cell receptor beta chains from one sample, sequenced in a study of blood T cell repertoires in COVID-19. Libraries were prepared by immunoSEQ multiplex PCR; TCRdb keeps only in-frame clonotypes and omits some of them. The sample has around 150,000 clones; 80% are singletons. Material: peripheral blood. These receptor sequences come from a woman aged 50 to 60 with acute or convalescent COVID-19. Each CDR3 is given with its conserved first and last residue. Fields, in order: clone size, V gene, D gene, J gene, CDR3 DNA, CDR3 protein. The D gene is left open where the match is weak. Size values are once, few and many counts, or a class for expanded clones, and some rows have none.

clone_size: few
v_call: TRBV11-2
d_call: TRBD1
j_call: TRBJ1-1
cdr3_nt: TGTGCCAGCAGCTTACCGTCGACAGGGAAGACTGAAGCTTTCTTT
cdr3_aa: CASSLPSTGKTEAFF

clone_size: -
v_call: TRBV7-2
d_call: -
j_call: TRBJ1-6
cdr3_nt: TGTGCCAGCAGCTTAGTCGAGACACCTAATTCACCCCTCCACTTT
cdr3_aa: CASSLVETPNSPLHF

clone_size: -
v_call: TRBV12-3/TRBV12-4
d_call: -
j_call: TRBJ1-1
cdr3_nt: TGTGCCAGCAGTCGAAACACGAACACTGAAGCTTTCTTT
cdr3_aa: CASSRNTNTEAFF

clone_size: few
v_call: TRBV2
d_call: TRBD2
j_call: TRBJ2-3
cdr3_nt: TGTGCCAGCAGAGACCGGGACTACATCACAGATACGCAGTATTTT
cdr3_aa: CASRDRDYITDTQYF

clone_size: -
v_call: TRBV18
d_call: -
j_call: TRBJ1-4
cdr3_nt: TGTGCCAGCTCACCCGGCCCGGGGATTAATGAAAAACTGTTTTTT
cdr3_aa: CASSPGPGINEKLFF

clone_size: medium-sized
v_call: TRBV9
d_call: TRBD2
j_call: TRBJ2-7
cdr3_nt: TGTGCCAGCAGCGTAACGGGGGGGCAGACCTACGAGCAGTACTTC
cdr3_aa: CASSVTGGQTYEQYF

clone_size: -
v_call: TRBV6-2/TRBV6-3
d_call: -
j_call: TRBJ2-7
cdr3_nt: TGTGCCAGCAGCACCCCCGAGGGCCGTTACGAGCAGTACTTC
cdr3_aa: CASSTPEGRYEQYF

clone_size: -
v_call: TRBV7-6
d_call: TRBD1
j_call: TRBJ2-7
cdr3_nt: TGTGCCAGCAGCCCGGACAGGGCCAACTACGAGCAGTACTTC
cdr3_aa: CASSPDRANYEQYF

clone_size: -
v_call: TRBV5-8
d_call: -
j_call: TRBJ1-1
cdr3_nt: TGTGCCAGCAGCTTGTCTTGGGGGGGAAACACTGAAGCTTTCTTT
cdr3_aa: CASSLSWGGNTEAFF

clone_size: -
v_call: TRBV19
d_call: -
j_call: TRBJ2-1
cdr3_nt: TGTGCCAGTAGTATATCTTACTACAATGAGCAGTTCTTC
cdr3_aa: CASSISYYNEQFF

clone_size: -
v_call: TRBV10-3
d_call: -
j_call: TRBJ2-2
cdr3_nt: TGTGCCATCAGTGAGTCGAAAAGCTCGAACACCGGGGAGCTGTTTTTT
cdr3_aa: CAISESKSSNTGELFF

clone_size: -
v_call: TRBV28
d_call: -
j_call: TRBJ1-5
cdr3_nt: TGTGCCAGCAGCCAACTCGGGGATAGCAATCAGCCCCAGCATTTT
cdr3_aa: CASSQLGDSNQPQHF

clone_size: -
v_call: TRBV7-2
d_call: -
j_call: TRBJ1-2
cdr3_nt: TGTGCCAGCAGCTTAAAGGCAGGGGCTAACTATGGCTACACCTTC
cdr3_aa: CASSLKAGANYGYTF

clone_size: -
v_call: TRBV30
d_call: -
j_call: TRBJ1-2
cdr3_nt: TGTGCCTTCCACCAGAACTATGGCTACACCTTC
cdr3_aa: CAFHQNYGYTF